The 28 T cell receptor beta chains presented below share a single source sample, sequenced in a study of cytomegalovirus exposure and HLA in healthy donors. Researchers ran the PCR with 60 Vbeta and 13 Jbeta primers. The method was immunoSEQ multiplex PCR; TCRdb's version includes in-frame clones alone and lacks a portion of them. The table records some 180,000 clones, around 75% of them present only once. Sequencing was performed on PBMCs. The receptors originated from a male donor in good health and CMV-seronegative.

Note on this clone: This CDR3 is also generated by other DNA sequences in the sample. This sequence joins TRBV6-5 and TRBJ2-5; D unresolved. In germline, CDR1 is MNHEY, CDR2 SVGAGI. Trimming left V 5 bases short and J 2 bases short, with 15 bases between. This CDR3 is built from 15 residues. In DNA, the CDR3 is TGTGCCAGCAGTCCGCTTACAGTAGAGCAAGAGACCCAGTACTTC. This translates into CASSPLTVEQETQYF.

This sequence joins TRBV7-8 and TRBJ2-7; 7 nucleotides line up with TRBD2. CDR1 is SGHVS, CDR2 FQNEAQ, per germline. The CDR3 contains 13 residues. The ends lost 5 bases at V and 4 bases at J; junction bases unmatched: 5. CDR3 in amino acids: CASSRLADYEQYF. DNA for the CDR3: TGTGCCAGCAGCCGACTAGCCGATTACGAGCAGTACTTC.

The chain employs TRBV5-8 and TRBJ1-1; D uncertain. V lost 0 bases to trimming and J lost 6 bases, with 9 bases between them. CDR3 size: 13 residues. CDR1 SGHTS and CDR2 YDEGEE come from the germline V gene. CDR3 DNA: TGTGCCAGCAGCTTGGACCCCAGATCTGAAGCTTTCTTT. This translates into CASSLDPRSEAFF.

The chain is built from TRBV10-3 and TRBJ2-6; D remains ambiguous. The length of the CDR3 is 13 residues. CDR1 is ENHRY and CDR2 is SYGVKD in the germline V gene. Trimming stripped 11 bases from V and 4 bases from J, with 12 bases between. The CDR3 DNA is TGTGCCGTCTCCCCTGTGGGGGCCAACGTCCTGACTTTC. Its protein product is CAVSPVGANVLTF.

The gene calls are TRBV19 and TRBJ1-5; weak D call: TRBD1 (5 bases). This CDR3 contains 15 residues. Germline V gives CDR1 LNHDA, CDR2 SQIVND (reference sequence). V dropped 6 bases and J dropped 7 bases, with 19 bases sitting between them. The DNA for the CDR3 is TGTGCCAGTAGCCAATTGAGTCGGGGGTTCCAGCCCCAGCATTTT. It encodes CASSQLSRGFQPQHF.

This rearrangement joins TRBV2 to TRBJ2-5, with a tentative D call TRBD1 (6 bases). TRBJ2-7 matches the DNA end more closely, so the J call is doubtful. The CDR3 sequence is 14 residues long. Germline CDR1 and CDR2: SNHLY and FYNNEI. DNA for the CDR3: TGTGCCAGCAGAGAACAGGGAAACTCCTACGAGCAGTACTTC. Translating it yields CASREQGNSYEQYF.

The chain has TRBV28 and TRBJ1-1, with 7 bases matching TRBD1. CDR1 and CDR2 (germline): MDHEN, SYDVKM. The V gene end was trimmed by 0 bases and the J gene end by 1 base; junction bases not matched to a gene: 2. The CDR3 covers 15 residues. The CDR3 coding sequence is TGTGCCAGCAGTTTATGGGGACAGTCGAACACTGAAGCTTTCTTT. It specifies CASSLWGQSNTEAFF.

The CDR3 loop reads CASTYSGTANTGELFF. CDR3 coding DNA: TGTGCCAGTACCTATAGTGGGACAGCGAACACCGGGGAGCTGTTTTTT. The chain is built from TRBV19 and TRBJ2-2; 7 bases line up with TRBD1. J gave up 0 bases and V 7 bases, and 8 bases lay outside the gene matches. The CDR3 covers 16 residues. The V gene's germline CDR1 is LNHDA and CDR2 SQIVND (reference sequence).

This clone has a handful of counts. The chain links TRBV7-2 to TRBJ2-1; TRBD2 matches at 12 bases. Germline V gene lookup returns CDR1 SGHTA and CDR2 FQGNSA. V shed 6 bases, J shed 7 bases, and the junction held 4 bases outside the gene matches. CDR3 size: 14 residues. The CDR3 DNA follows: TGTGCCAGCAGTACGGGGACTAGCGGGAATGAGCAGTTCTTC. This codes for CASSTGTSGNEQFF.

V gene TRBV30 combines with J gene TRBJ2-1; D call uncertain. The CDR3 length is 10 residues. Trimming shortened V by 1 base and J by 15 bases, and 10 bases separated the two germline ends. CDR1 and CDR2 from the germline V gene are GTSNPN and SVGIG (reference sequence). DNA for the CDR3: TGTGCCTGGAGTGGAGGAATGATGTTCTTC. Translated: CAWSGGMMFF.

This chain links TRBV5-1 with TRBJ1-6, with a weak D call TRBD1 (6 bases). The length of the CDR3 is 14 residues. In germline, CDR1 is SGHRS, CDR2 YFSETQ. Trimming cost V 0 bases and J 7 bases, with 8 bases left between them. The DNA of the CDR3 is TGCGCCAGCAGCTTGGAGGGGGAGAATTCACCCCTCCACTTT. Its translation: CASSLEGENSPLHF.

The chain joins TRBV7-3 to TRBJ2-1; 8 positions agree with TRBD2. Germline loops: CDR1 SGHTA, CDR2 FQGTGA. The CDR3 consists of 17 residues. The ends lost 3 bases at V and 4 bases at J; junction bases unmatched: 11. The CDR3 DNA reads TGTGCCAGCAGCTTGTCGGGCGGGGGGAAATTTTACAATGAGCAGTTCTTC. It is translated as CASSLSGGGKFYNEQFF.

V and J are TRBV7-8 and TRBJ1-5; weak D call: TRBD1 (5 bases). V lost 2 bases and J lost 6, with 14 bases in between. This CDR3 region has 15 residues. CDR1 is SGHVS and CDR2 is FQNEAQ in the germline V gene. DNA for the CDR3: TGTGCCAGCAGCTTATACGGGACTCTGAGTCAGCCCCAGCATTTT. This sequence encodes CASSLYGTLSQPQHF.

The CDR3 nucleotides are TGTGCCAGCAGTGTCAGGGGGCATGAGCAGTTCTTC. It translates to CASSVRGHEQFF. The chain joins TRBV25-1 to TRBJ2-1; 8 bases line up with TRBD1. J lost 8 bases, V lost 4 bases, and 1 base had no gene match. In germline, CDR1 is MGHDK, CDR2 SYGVNS. The CDR3 length is 12 residues.

There are a few counts of this clone. The chain has TRBV6-5 and TRBJ1-2; the D gene is possibly TRBD1 (6 bases). There are 12 residues in the CDR3. V was cut by 6 bases and J by 6 bases, with 11 bases left in between. Germline V gene lookup returns CDR1 MNHEY and CDR2 SVGAGI. CDR3 amino acids: CASRGTRDGYTF. The CDR3 DNA reads TGTGCCAGCAGGGGGACACGCGATGGCTACACCTTC.

V usage is TRBV29-1 and J usage is TRBJ1-5; D unresolved. The CDR3 is 13 residues long. Per germline, CDR1 SQVTM and CDR2 ANQGSEA. V shed 4 bases and J shed 6 bases, with 13 bases lying between them. In DNA form, the CDR3 reads TGCAGCGTTGTTGAGCCAGGAGGTCAGCCCCAGCATTTT. It yields the protein CSVVEPGGQPQHF.

CDR3: CSVGTALGGEAFF. Written as DNA, the CDR3 is TGCAGCGTTGGGACTGCCTTAGGAGGTGAAGCTTTCTTT. This rearrangement joins TRBV29-1 to TRBJ1-1; D gene unclear. V dropped 4 bases and J dropped 7 bases, with 16 bases sitting between them. This CDR3 is built from 13 residues. From germline, CDR1 is SQVTM and CDR2 ANQGSEA.

The rearrangement links TRBV2 to TRBJ1-1, with 8 bases identical to TRBD1. CDR3 length equals 16 residues. The germline CDR1 and CDR2 sequences are SNHLY and FYNNEI. V dropped 1 base and J dropped 8; count of bases not matched to a gene: 12. The CDR3 here is CASSEERTGFKSEAFF. The CDR3, as DNA: TGTGCCAGCAGTGAAGAAAGGACAGGGTTTAAGTCCGAAGCTTTCTTT.

The chain is built from TRBV5-4 and TRBJ1-2, with D maybe TRBD1 (5 bases). The germline V gene has CDR1 SGHNT and CDR2 YYREEE (reference sequence). V lost 3 bases and J 8 bases, leaving 17 bases between the germline ends. This CDR3 region has 14 residues. DNA of the CDR3: TGTGCCAGCAGCTCTGACCCTGGGGGGGACGGCTACACCTTC. Its protein product is CASSSDPGGDGYTF. Supplemented by reference TRBV5-4 and TRBJ1-2, the full variable domain reads ETGVTQSPTHLIKTRGQQVTLRCSSQSGHNTVSWYQQALGQGPQFIFQYYREEENGRGNFPPRFSGLQFPNYSSELNVNALELDDSALYLCASSSDPGGDGYTFGSGTRLTVV.

V usage is TRBV7-2 and J usage is TRBJ2-1; 7 nucleotides align to TRBD2. CDR3 length equals 14 residues. J was trimmed by 8 bases and V by 0 bases; bases with no gene match: 4. Germline assignment: CDR1 SGHTA and CDR2 FQGNSA. CDR3 amino acids: CASSLAVGRDEQFF. CDR3 DNA sequence: TGTGCCAGCAGCTTAGCCGTAGGGAGGGATGAGCAGTTCTTC.

The chain uses TRBV4-3 and TRBJ1-1; 9 nucleotides align to TRBD1. The germline gives CDR1 LGHNA, CDR2 YSLEER. The V and J ends lost 4 bases and 3 bases, in that order; junction bases with no gene match: 9. The CDR3 runs to 16 residues. The CDR3 loop is CASSLDPGQGDTEAFF. The CDR3 region has the DNA TGCGCCAGCAGCCTAGACCCGGGACAGGGAGACACTGAAGCTTTCTTT.

The gene calls are TRBV7-2 and TRBJ1-1; D is possibly TRBD1 (6 bases). The V and J ends lost 10 bases and 5 bases respectively, with 20 bases between them. CDR1 is SGHTA, CDR2 FQGNSA, per germline. The CDR3 extends over 14 amino acids. For the CDR3, the DNA is TGTGCCACCCCCACCGGGGGGCTCGGGACTGAAGCTTTCTTT. Amino acid sequence: CATPTGGLGTEAFF. The full variable domain, completed using reference TRBV7-2 and TRBJ1-1, is GAGVSQSPSNKVTEKGKDVELRCDPISGHTALYWYRQSLGQGLEFLIYFQGNSAPDKSGLPSDRFSAERTGGSVSTLTIQRTQQEDSAVYLCATPTGGLGTEAFFGQGTRLTVV.

The chain recombines TRBV6-5 with TRBJ2-1, with 7 positions matching TRBD2. Unmatched junction bases numbered 3, after V lost 4 bases and J lost 0 bases. CDR3 length equals 15 residues. Germline V gene sequence: CDR1 MNHEY, CDR2 SVGAGI. The CDR3 DNA is TGTGCCAGCAGTTCGCGGGGGTACTCCTACAATGAGCAGTTCTTC. This encodes CASSSRGYSYNEQFF.

The rearrangement joins TRBV4-1 to TRBJ2-3; D remains ambiguous. Trimming cost V 1 base and J 0 bases, with 8 bases left between them. Germline CDR1 is MGHRA and CDR2 is YSYEKL. The CDR3 covers 15 residues. CDR3 nucleotides: TGCGCCAGCAGCCAAGTATCACTCAGCACAGATACGCAGTATTTT. Protein sequence: CASSQVSLSTDTQYF.

In this sample, this clone turned up once. The chain has TRBV7-8 and TRBJ2-5, with D possibly matching TRBD1 (5 bases). The DNA matches TRBJ2-7 better at its end, which makes the J call doubtful. The CDR3 consists of 12 residues. Germline CDR1 is SGHVS and CDR2 is FQNEAQ. CDR3 in DNA: TGTGCCAGCAGCGTGACAGATTACGAGCAGTACTTC. Translated: CASSVTDYEQYF.

This chain connects TRBV6-5 to TRBJ1-5, with no clear D. The CDR3 has 12 amino acids. Germline V gives CDR1 MNHEY, CDR2 SVGAGI. The germline V and J ends were trimmed by 9 bases and 5 bases, with 11 bases remaining between them. The CDR3 here is CASVGSDQPQHF. For the CDR3, the DNA is TGTGCCAGTGTCGGGTCCGATCAGCCCCAGCATTTT.

This clone occurred a few times. The V gene is TRBV30, the J gene TRBJ1-2; 12 bases fit TRBD1. Trimming at V came to 8 bases and at J to 7 bases, leaving 11 bases not matched to a gene. Per the germline V gene, CDR1 is GTSNPN and CDR2 is SVGIG (reference sequence). The CDR3 has 14 amino acids. CDR3 residues: CANPGQGAIGGYTF. The CDR3, as DNA: TGTGCCAACCCGGGACAGGGGGCAATCGGTGGCTACACCTTC.

This clone was observed a few times. The rearrangement uses TRBV5-1 and TRBJ2-3, with TRBD2 identical over 10 bases. Germline lookup yields CDR1 SGHRS and CDR2 YFSETQ. The CDR3 totals 16 residues. J lost 1 base, V lost 3 bases, and 5 bases had no gene match. As DNA, the CDR3 is TGCGCCAGCAGCTATAGCGGGGGGATCGGCACAGATACGCAGTATTTT. The encoded protein is CASSYSGGIGTDTQYF. Complete variable domain (other parts from reference TRBV5-1 and TRBJ2-3): KAGVTQTPRYLIKTRGQQVTLSCSPISGHRSVSWYQQTPGQGLQFLFEYFSETQRNKGNFPGRFSGRQFSNSRSEMNVSTLELGDSALYLCASSYSGGIGTDTQYFGPGTRLTVL.